A single sample is the source of the 19 T cell receptor beta chains below, sequenced in a study of regulatory T cells in long-lasting Graves disease. Arm-PCR of CDR3 regions and iRepertoire HTBI primers were the basis on which TCR beta libraries were built. Via MiXCR, TCRdb re-called the multiplex PCR reads, giving one row per CDR3 protein. Among roughly 510,000 distinct CDR3 sequences, 15% to 20% were seen once, and the ten largest hold around 13%. Noted time point: newly diagnosed GD, antithyroid drugs for less than 3 months. There was RNA extracted from PBMCs, and the TCR library was made from it. Another study also made use of these data, one on T cells in Graves' hyperthyroidism and ophthalmopathy.

Sequences were derived from peripheral blood mononuclear cells (PBMCs), sampled at new diagnosis, from a patient treated with antithyroid drugs. The receptor source for this set is a young man with Graves disease.

The chain employs TRBV28 and TRBJ1-2, with D hard to call. Germline values: CDR1 MDHEN, CDR2 SYDVKM. The V end was cut by 5 bases, the J end by 4 bases, with 17 bases between. This CDR3 is 15 amino acids long. The CDR3 region has the DNA TGTGCCAGCAGTACATCGGACGGACTGTTCTATGGCTACACCTTC. Amino acid sequence: CASSTSDGLFYGYTF.

The sample holds a few counts of this clonotype. This chain uses TRBV6-1 with TRBJ1-3; no definite D call. Looked up from germline, CDR1 is MNHNS and CDR2 is SASEGT. This CDR3 is 15 amino acids long. Trimming took off 6 bases at V and 0 bases at J, with 12 bases between the two ends. The DNA of the CDR3 is TGTGCCAGCAGGCAAATACAGAGCTCTGGAAACACCATATATTTT. It translates to CASRQIQSSGNTIYF.

V is TRBV6-2 or TRBV6-3 and J is TRBJ2-1, with a tentative D call TRBD1 (5 bases). The CDR3 is made up of 12 amino acids. In germline, CDR1 is MNHEY, CDR2 SVGEGT. V lost 2 bases to trimming and J lost 9 bases, with 8 bases between them. As DNA, the CDR3 is TGTGCCAGCAGTTACCAGGGAACTGAGCAGTTCTTC. This gives the protein CASSYQGTEQFF.

This clonotype was recorded a few times. The rearrangement links TRBV9 to TRBJ1-1; no definite D call. Trimming took 0 bases from V and 2 from J, leaving 5 bases between them. The CDR3 runs to 13 residues. Germline CDR1 is SGDLS and CDR2 is YYNGEE. Written as DNA, the CDR3 is TGTGCCAGCAGCGTAGTGAGCAACACTGAAGCTTTCTTT. Translation gives CASSVVSNTEAFF. The whole variable domain, remainder taken from reference TRBV9 and TRBJ1-1, is DSGVTQTPKHLITATGQRVTLRCSPRSGDLSVYWYQQSLDQGLQFLIQYYNGEERAKGNILERFSAQQFPDLHSELNLSSLELGDSALYFCASSVVSNTEAFFGQGTRLTVV.

The chain is built from TRBV19 and TRBJ2-7, with D perhaps being TRBD1 or TRBD2 (5 bases each). Trimming stripped 5 bases from V and 3 bases from J, with 17 bases between. The CDR3 has 15 residues. The V gene's germline CDR1 is LNHDA and CDR2 SQIVND (reference sequence). The CDR3 bases are TGTGCCAGTAGTCCCTCCTGGGGACGCAACTACGAGCAGTACTTC. Translated, it gives CASSPSWGRNYEQYF.

There are many counts of this clonotype. This chain uses TRBV2 with TRBJ1-2; no firm D call. Germline lookup yields CDR1 SNHLY and CDR2 FYNNEI. Trimming pared 2 bases from V and 2 bases from J, leaving 15 bases between. The CDR3 covers 16 residues. The CDR3 protein is CASSESSEGRNYGYTF. CDR3 sequence (DNA): TGTGCCAGCAGTGAAAGTTCGGAGGGTCGAAACTATGGCTACACCTTC.

V usage is TRBV7-2 and J usage is TRBJ2-2; 12 positions match TRBD2. The germline CDR1 and CDR2 sequences are SGHTA and FQGNSA. After removal of 4 bases from V and 5 bases from J, the junction contained 5 bases not matched to a gene. There are 16 residues in the CDR3. In nucleotides, the CDR3 is TGTGCCAGCAGCTCCCGACTAGCGGGAGTGACCGGGGAGCTGTTTTTT. As protein: CASSSRLAGVTGELFF.

The chain has TRBV4-1 and TRBJ1-1; 8 bases agree with TRBD1. The CDR3 has 17 amino acids. CDR1 is MGHRA and CDR2 is YSYEKL in the germline V gene. Unmatched junction bases numbered 14, after V lost 4 bases and J lost 4 bases. CDR3 in amino acids: CASSRTSGGAESTEAFF. For the CDR3, the DNA is TGCGCCAGCAGCCGGACTTCAGGGGGCGCGGAAAGCACTGAAGCTTTCTTT.

This clonotype was detected only a few times. CDR3 nucleotide sequence: TGTGCCTGGCCACTTCGGGCGGGAGAAGGTAATGAGCAGTTCTTC. This sequence encodes CAWPLRAGEGNEQFF. The rearrangement links TRBV7-9 to TRBJ2-1; TRBD2 agrees at 7 bases. Trimming cost V 11 bases and J 7 bases; bases outside gene matches: 17. Germline lookup yields CDR1 SEHNR and CDR2 FQNEAQ (reference sequence). This CDR3 contains 15 residues. Supplemented by reference TRBV7-9 and TRBJ2-1, the full variable domain reads DTGVSQNPRHKITKRGQNVTFRCDPISEHNRLYWYRQTLGQGPEFLTYFQNEAQLEKSRLLSDRFSAERPKGSFSTLEIQRTEQGDSAMYLCAWPLRAGEGNEQFFGPGTRLTVL.

Many counts were recorded for this clonotype. The V gene is TRBV3-1, the J gene TRBJ2-2; 9 positions match TRBD1. CDR1 is LGHDT and CDR2 is YNNKEL in the germline V gene (reference sequence). This CDR3 has 18 residues. The junction had 12 bases not matched to a gene; V was cut back by 3 bases and J by 4 bases. As DNA, the CDR3 is TGTGCCAGCAGCCATTTGGGCCTCGGGACAGGGAGCACCGGGGAGCTGTTTTTT. Translating gives CASSHLGLGTGSTGELFF.

This clonotype has ten or more counts. The chain joins TRBV6-1 to TRBJ2-1, with 7 positions matching TRBD2. The germline CDR1 and CDR2 sequences are MNHNS and SASEGT. CDR3 length equals 13 residues. Trimming removed 9 bases from V and 4 bases from J; junction bases left unmatched: 6. CDR3 loop: CASYGEGYNEQFF. The CDR3 region has the DNA TGTGCCAGTTACGGGGAGGGATACAATGAGCAGTTCTTC.

The chain couples TRBV11-2 to TRBJ2-3; either TRBD1 or TRBD2 may fit D (5 bases each). V was pared by 8 bases and J by 5 bases, with 17 bases between. This CDR3 contains 14 residues. The germline V gene encodes CDR1 SGHAT and CDR2 FQNNGV. The CDR3 spells CASRTPGHGDTQYF. As DNA, the CDR3 is TGTGCCAGCCGAACCCCGGGGCACGGAGATACGCAGTATTTT.

The V gene is TRBV9, the J gene TRBJ1-6; the D is unclear. Trimming removed 0 bases from V and 7 bases from J, with 8 bases in between. The germline gives CDR1 SGDLS, CDR2 YYNGEE. The CDR3 runs 14 residues. CDR3 sequence: CASSVESQNSPLHF. The CDR3 coding sequence is TGTGCCAGCAGCGTAGAGTCGCAGAATTCACCCCTCCACTTT.

The table lists this clonotype with many counts. The CDR3 here is CSAPPLQGVQETQYF. CDR3 bases: TGCAGTGCCCCTCCGTTGCAGGGGGTACAAGAGACCCAGTACTTC. The rearrangement joins TRBV20-1 to TRBJ2-5, with 7 bases fitting TRBD1. Germline CDR1 and CDR2: DFQATT and SNEGSKA (reference sequence). The CDR3 has 15 amino acids. V was clipped by 6 bases and J by 2 bases; unmatched bases: 12.

This clonotype occurred many times. The V and J genes are TRBV12-3 or TRBV12-4 and TRBJ1-2; D gene uncertain. This CDR3 has 13 amino acids. Trimming cost V 1 base and J 5 bases, with 8 bases left between them. The CDR3 DNA reads TGTGCCAGCAGTTTAGGGCCTGTTTATGGCTACACCTTC. It translates to CASSLGPVYGYTF.

This sequence joins TRBV30 and TRBJ2-3; 10 positions match TRBD2. CDR1 and CDR2 (germline): GTSNPN, SVGIG (reference sequence). V was clipped by 1 base and J by 2 bases; unmatched bases: 12. This CDR3 has 18 amino acids. In DNA form, the CDR3 reads TGTGCCTGGAGTGGACTAGCGGGCCCCCTAGAATCCACAGATACGCAGTATTTT. Translating gives CAWSGLAGPLESTDTQYF.

This clonotype has more than one count but fewer than ten. The chain recombines TRBV12-3 or TRBV12-4 with TRBJ1-2; the D gene is possibly TRBD1 (6 bases). The V end was cut by 8 bases, the J end by 8 bases, with 21 bases between. The CDR3 runs to 14 residues. CDR3 bases: TGTGCCAGCCGCGAGGGGGGCGGGGGGAAGGGCTACACCTTC. It codes for CASREGGGGKGYTF.

Ten or more counts support this clonotype. This sequence joins TRBV5-1 and TRBJ2-7, with TRBD1 matching over 9 bases. The ends lost 4 bases at V and 0 bases at J; junction bases unmatched: 8. Germline assignment: CDR1 SGHRS and CDR2 YFSETQ. This CDR3 is 16 amino acids long. The CDR3 sequence: CASSPRDRESSYEQYF. CDR3 coding DNA: TGCGCCAGCAGCCCAAGGGACAGGGAAAGCTCCTACGAGCAGTACTTC.

V gene TRBV7-2 combines with J gene TRBJ2-7, with D possibly matching TRBD2 (6 bases). Germline lookup yields CDR1 SGHTA and CDR2 FQGNSA. CDR3 length equals 15 residues. V was clipped by 0 bases and J by 0 bases, with 9 bases between them. In DNA form, the CDR3 reads TGTGCCAGCAGCTTAGCGGTAGCGGCCTCCTACGAGCAGTACTTC. Its protein product is CASSLAVAASYEQYF.